This T cell receptor (beta chain) was identified during a study of blood T cell repertoires in COVID-19. This CDR3 spans 11 amino acids. Germline V gene data show CDR1 as MNHNS and CDR2 as SASEGT. V was shortened by 3 bases and J by 7 bases, with 4 bases between the two germline ends. In the authors' methods: Estimation of nucleated cell counts relied on the amplification of reference gene primers. Using immunoSEQ multiplex PCR, the repertoire was profiled, and TCRdb retains in-frame clones only, with some absent. For V, J and clone size, that table is used; D and trimming come from the DNA. The sample gives around 260,000 clones, around 90% of which show up once; over 4% is in the top ten.

Sequencing input: peripheral blood. The J gene is TRBJ2-1, the V gene TRBV6-1; D ambiguous. This sequence was found in a woman aged 55-69 years with COVID-19, enrolled during active disease. CDR3 nucleotide sequence: TGTGCCAGCAGTGAGAGGAATGAGCAGTTCTTC. Its translation: CASSERNEQFF.